This TCR beta chain originates from a study of blood T cell repertoires in COVID-19. The repertoire was sequenced with immunoSEQ multiplex PCR; TCRdb's copy has only in-frame clones and lacks some. The sample includes over 150,000 clones, approximately 83% seen only once; the top ten take less than 3.5%. The sequenced material came from peripheral blood. The clonotype originates from a woman in her sixties with acute or convalescent COVID-19.

CDR3 amino acids: CASSILQGAREQYF. The CDR3 DNA follows: TGTGCCAGCAGCATCCTACAGGGGGCGCGGGAGCAGTACTTC. This chain connects TRBV5-6 to TRBJ2-7; 9 nucleotides agree with TRBD1. This CDR3 has 14 amino acids. The germline V gene encodes CDR1 SGHDT and CDR2 YYEEEE. V was pared by 4 bases and J by 7 bases, with 9 bases of the junction left unmatched. Full variable domain (missing parts from reference TRBV5-6 and TRBJ2-7): DAGVTQSPTHLIKTRGQQVTLRCSPKSGHDTVSWYQQALGQGPQFIFQYYEEEERQRGNFPDRFSGHQFPNYSSELNVNALLLGDSALYLCASSILQGAREQYFGPGTRLTVT.